What follows are 20 T cell receptor beta chains derived from one specimen sequenced in a study of blood T cell repertoires in COVID-19 (dated by TCRdb to about 2020). Receptor amplification or capture employed the immunoSEQ multiplex PCR assay. The table comes from immuneACCESS by way of TCRdb, which keeps in-frame sequences with V and J called. Part of the clones is missing from these tables; in studies checked, under half for an unresolved V gene and the rest for unknown reasons. For this sample the table gives about 130,000 clones, of which roughly 90% were detected only once. The top ten constitute roughly 4.5% of the sample. The sample taken for sequencing was peripheral blood. These receptors originate from a man aged 60-69 years with COVID-19, enrolled during active disease.

The V gene is TRBV19, the J gene TRBJ1-4, with D unclear. Germline V gene sequence: CDR1 LNHDA, CDR2 SQIVND (reference sequence). V was trimmed by 3 bases and J by 4 bases, leaving 9 bases between them. The CDR3 covers 14 residues. CDR3 bases: TGTGCCAGTAGTATTCCCAGCGATAATGAAAAACTGTTTTTT. Translating gives CASSIPSDNEKLFF.

J is TRBJ2-7 and V is TRBV29-1; weak D call: TRBD2 (6 bases). The CDR3 spans 13 residues. Trimming took off 7 bases at V and 0 bases at J, with 13 bases between the two ends. Germline CDR1 reads SQVTM; CDR2 reads ANQGSEA. CDR3 residues: CSARAGGSYEQYF. In nucleotides, the CDR3 is TGCAGCGCTCGGGCCGGGGGCTCCTACGAGCAGTACTTC.

The chain has TRBV5-5 and TRBJ2-7; maybe TRBD1 (5 bases). CDR3 length: 15 amino acids. Germline V gene lookup returns CDR1 SGHKS and CDR2 YYEKEE (reference sequence). Trimming cost V 0 bases and J 5 bases, with 15 bases left between them. The CDR3 spells CASSLAWGSVNEQYF. CDR3 nucleotides: TGTGCCAGCAGCTTGGCATGGGGCTCGGTCAACGAGCAGTACTTC.

This chain connects TRBV29-1 to TRBJ2-1; D is undetermined. The CDR3 extends over 11 amino acids. Germline V gene sequence: CDR1 SQVTM, CDR2 ANQGSEA. V was clipped by 2 bases and J by 9 bases, with 8 bases between them. The CDR3 loop reads CSVESRPEQFF. The CDR3 nucleotides read TGCAGCGTTGAATCCAGGCCTGAGCAGTTCTTC.

This clone was recorded once. The genes are TRBV30 and TRBJ2-7; 8 nucleotides agree with TRBD1. CDR1 GTSNPN and CDR2 SVGIG come from the germline V gene (reference sequence). The ends lost 4 bases at V and 12 bases at J; junction bases unmatched: 17. This CDR3 contains 14 residues. The CDR3 sequence: CAWTHPRDQDRGYF. CDR3 bases: TGTGCCTGGACCCACCCACGGGACCAAGACAGGGGGTACTTC. The full variable domain, with the rest looked up from reference TRBV30 and TRBJ2-7, is SQTIHQWPATLVQPVGSPLSLECTVEGTSNPNLYWYRQAAGRGLQLLFYSVGIGQISSEVPQNLSASRPQDRQFILSSKKLLLSDSGFYLCAWTHPRDQDRGYFGPGTRLTVT.

The chain links TRBV6-5 to TRBJ2-7; a possible D gene is TRBD2 (5 bases). Trimming pared 2 bases from V and 1 base from J, leaving 12 bases between. This CDR3 has 15 residues. The germline V gene has CDR1 MNHEY and CDR2 SVGAGI. CDR3 nucleotide sequence: TGTGCCAGCAGTTACCAAGGTCGGGGTTCCTACGAGCAGTACTTC. This codes for CASSYQGRGSYEQYF.

There are a few counts of this clone. A junction end diverges from the germline sequence, so it may reflect a read error. The chain has TRBV10-3 and TRBJ1-6, with D unclear. The CDR3 covers 13 residues. The V gene's germline CDR1 is ENHRY and CDR2 SYGVKD. The CDR3 sequence is CAVRREIDSPLHF. The DNA for the CDR3 is TGTGCCGTCAGGCGGGAAATAGATTCACCCCTCCACTTT.

V and J are TRBV6-5 and TRBJ1-4; 7 bases line up with TRBD1. CDR3 length: 15 residues. Unmatched junction bases numbered 5, after V lost 4 bases and J lost 3 bases. Germline V gene data show CDR1 as MNHEY and CDR2 as SVGAGI. The CDR3 loop is CASSLHRGANEKLFF. The CDR3 region has the DNA TGTGCCAGCAGTTTACACAGGGGAGCTAATGAAAAACTGTTTTTT.

The chain is built from TRBV29-1 and TRBJ1-1; D is undetermined. The CDR3 runs to 11 residues. V lost 7 bases to trimming and J lost 7 bases, with 13 bases between them. CDR1 and CDR2 (germline): SQVTM, ANQGSEA. CDR3 bases: TGCAGCGCCGGAGGCGGTGATGAAGCTTTCTTT. It is translated as CSAGGGDEAFF.

The V gene is TRBV2, the J gene TRBJ1-5; TRBD1 might be the D (6 bases). This CDR3 is 14 amino acids long. Germline loops: CDR1 SNHLY, CDR2 FYNNEI. The ends were cut back, 7 bases at V and 6 bases at J, with 16 bases in the middle. The CDR3 loop reads CASTSGEYGQPQHF. In DNA, the CDR3 is TGTGCCAGCACTTCAGGGGAGTATGGTCAGCCCCAGCATTTT.

The chain combines TRBV4-3 with TRBJ2-3; possible D gene TRBD2, 5 bases. The germline V and J ends were trimmed by 4 bases and 3 bases, with 11 bases remaining between them. Germline V gene sequence: CDR1 LGHNA, CDR2 YSLEER. This CDR3 has 14 residues. In nucleotides, the CDR3 is TGCGCCAGCAGCCTCGACGGGGTTACAGATACGCAGTATTTT. Its protein is CASSLDGVTDTQYF.

This sequence joins TRBV6-5 and TRBJ2-1, with D maybe TRBD1 (5 bases). This CDR3 is 13 amino acids long. Germline CDR1 MNHEY, CDR2 SVGAGI. V lost 7 bases and J 4 bases, leaving 11 bases between the germline ends. CDR3 amino acids: CASTSDRYNEQFF. Written as DNA, the CDR3 is TGTGCCAGCACGTCCGACAGATACAATGAGCAGTTCTTC.

The rearrangement uses TRBV11-3 and TRBJ2-3; D possibly corresponds to TRBD1 (6 bases). CDR1 SGHNT and CDR2 YENEEA come from the germline V gene. This CDR3 spans 17 amino acids. The V end was cut by 4 bases, the J end by 1 base, with 18 bases between. The CDR3 region has the DNA TGTGCCAGCAGCTCCTCAAGAGGGTCAGGGGGCACAGATACGCAGTATTTT. Translated, it gives CASSSSRGSGGTDTQYF. Using reference TRBV11-3 and TRBJ2-3 for the parts outside the CDR3, the full variable domain is EAGVVQSPRYKIIEKKQPVAFWCNPISGHNTLYWYLQNLGQGPELLIRYENEEAVDDSQLPKDRFSAERLKGVDSTLKIQPAELGDSAVYLCASSSSRGSGGTDTQYFGPGTRLTVL.

The V call is TRBV6-5, the J call TRBJ1-4; possibly TRBD1 for D (6 bases). Trimming pared 5 bases from V and 8 bases from J, leaving 15 bases between. Germline V gene lookup returns CDR1 MNHEY and CDR2 SVGAGI. This CDR3 contains 14 residues. The DNA for the CDR3 is TGTGCCAGCAGTCTTCAGGGGCCGGGAGAAAAACTGTTTTTT. Translation gives CASSLQGPGEKLFF.

The chain combines TRBV27 with TRBJ2-2; 7 bases fit TRBD1. Germline V gene data show CDR1 as MNHEY and CDR2 as SMNVEV (reference sequence). The ends lost 5 bases at V and 5 bases at J; junction bases unmatched: 8. CDR3 length: 15 amino acids. The CDR3 DNA sequence: TGTGCCAGCAGTCTCACAGGGGCGAGGACCGGGGAGCTGTTTTTT. Protein product: CASSLTGARTGELFF.

The chain has TRBV5-1 and TRBJ2-7; possible D gene TRBD1, 6 bases. The CDR3 sequence is 17 residues long. From germline, CDR1 is SGHRS and CDR2 YFSETQ. V lost 1 base and J 1 base, leaving 18 bases between the germline ends. The CDR3 is CASSLQPPVRGSYEQYF. DNA for the CDR3: TGCGCCAGCAGCTTGCAACCTCCGGTCAGGGGTTCCTACGAGCAGTACTTC.

The chain joins TRBV28 to TRBJ2-7; tentative D call: TRBD2 (5 bases). V was cut by 2 bases and J by 7 bases, with 24 bases left in between. The CDR3 runs 17 residues. Germline loops: CDR1 MDHEN, CDR2 SYDVKM. As DNA, the CDR3 is TGTGCCAGCAGTTTAGGGTTCGTAGGGCCGCCTGAGGGAGAGCAGTACTTC. The encoded protein is CASSLGFVGPPEGEQYF.

This rearrangement joins TRBV4-2 to TRBJ2-7; a possible D gene is TRBD1 (6 bases). The CDR3 has 13 residues. Germline CDR1 and CDR2: LGHNA and YNFKEQ. Trimming stripped 5 bases from V and 3 bases from J, with 11 bases between. The CDR3 protein is CASSGGQSYEQYF. As DNA, the CDR3 is TGTGCCAGCAGCGGCGGACAGAGCTACGAGCAGTACTTC.

The rearrangement uses TRBV7-2 and TRBJ2-5; possibly TRBD1 for D (5 bases). The CDR3 sequence is 13 residues long. V gave up 8 bases and J gave up 2 bases, with 12 bases separating them. CDR1 and CDR2 from the germline V gene are SGHTA and FQGNSA. The CDR3 coding sequence is TGTGCCAGCTCTCCGACAGCACAAGAGACCCAGTACTTC. This codes for CASSPTAQETQYF.

The chain carries TRBV5-1 and TRBJ2-7, with TRBD2 matching over 8 bases. Germline V CDR1 and CDR2: SGHRS, YFSETQ. The trim removed 0 bases at V and 3 bases at J, leaving 11 bases unmatched. The CDR3 has 17 residues. Here the CDR3 DNA reads TGCGCCAGCAGCTTGGCCAGCGGGAGTTTATGGTACTACGAGCAGTACTTC. As protein: CASSLASGSLWYYEQYF.